A selection of T cell receptor beta chains follows, all from one sample in a study of blood T cell repertoires in COVID-19. Only in-frame clones appear in the TCRdb table, and some are missing; sequencing was by immunoSEQ multiplex PCR. The sample lists some 160,000 clones, around 85% occurring once. Specimen: peripheral blood. The receptors were sampled from a woman in her seventies with acute or convalescent COVID-19. CDR3s include the opening cysteine and the closing phenylalanine or tryptophan. D genes are given only for firm matches. Clone size is given for some rows only: seen once, a few or many times, or a class if the clone is expanded.

d_call j_call v_call clone_size cdr3_nt cdr3_aa
. TRBJ1-1 TRBV19 . TGTGCCAGTAGTATAGGGGGGCCGAACACTGAAGCTTTCTTT CASSIGGPNTEAFF
. TRBJ1-2 TRBV6-1 . TGTGCCAGCAGTGAACTCCCGGAGGAGGGCTATGGCTACACCTTC CASSELPEEGYGYTF
TRBD1 TRBJ2-2 TRBV18 . TGTGCCAGCTCATCCGCGGGACAGGGTTTCACCGGGGAGCTGTTTTTT CASSSAGQGFTGELFF
. TRBJ1-5 TRBV30 . TGTGCCTGGAGTAAGACAAGGGGCCAGCCCCAGCATTTT CAWSKTRGQPQHF
. TRBJ2-5 TRBV28 . TGTGCCAGCAGTTTCGCTAGCCTTGGGGAGACCCAGTACTTC CASSFASLGETQYF
TRBD1 TRBJ1-1 TRBV20-1 few TGCAGTGCTAGTTGGGACAGTGGGAACACTGAAGCTTTCTTT CSASWDSGNTEAFF
TRBD2 TRBJ2-1 TRBV11-3 . TGTGCCACCGTGCCGGGGGGCTCCTACAATGAGCAGTTCTTC CATVPGGSYNEQFF
. TRBJ2-3 TRBV7-2 . TGTGCCAGCAGCTTAGGACCGCGGCGGAAGAAGCCTAGCACAGATACGCAGTATTTT CASSLGPRRKKPSTDTQYF
TRBD1 TRBJ1-4 TRBV7-9 . TGTGCCAGCAGCTCACCGGACAGGGGGCAAGAAAAACTGTTTTTT CASSSPDRGQEKLFF
. TRBJ1-5 TRBV24-1 . TGTGCCACCAGTCGGTCCGCCTCTAATCAGCCCCAGCATTTT CATSRSASNQPQHF
TRBD2 TRBJ2-4 TRBV18 . TGTGCCAGCTCACTACAAAGCGGGAGCGGGGACATTCAGTACTTC CASSLQSGSGDIQYF
. TRBJ1-2 TRBV6-5 . TGTGCCAGCAGGGGCGGGACGGGGTCTGGCTACACCTTC CASRGGTGSGYTF
. TRBJ2-7 TRBV5-4 . TGTGCCAGCAGCCCGGACACGTTCTCCTACGAGCAGTACTTC CASSPDTFSYEQYF
. TRBJ1-5 TRBV19 . TGTGCCAGTAGGCCGCTTGATGTCGGGCCCCAGCATTTT CASRPLDVGPQHF
TRBD1 TRBJ2-2 TRBV19 . TGTGCCAGAAGTAGGACGGACAGGGGGTGTGGGGGGCTGTTTTTT CARSRTDRGCGGLFF
. TRBJ2-5 TRBV14 . TGTGCCAGCAGCCAAGATCCGGGGGGCTTTGAGACCCAGTACTTC CASSQDPGGFETQYF
. TRBJ1-1 TRBV20-1 . TGCAGATGGGGAGCAAACACTGAAGCTTTCTTT CRWGANTEAFF
TRBD1 TRBJ2-1 TRBV2 . TGTGCCAGCAGGGGACAGGTTCCGAATGAGCAGTTCTTC CASRGQVPNEQFF
. TRBJ2-3 TRBV2 . TGTGCCAGCAGGACTAGTTCAAGCACAGATACGCAGTATTTT CASRTSSSTDTQYF
TRBD1 TRBJ2-3 TRBV4-3 . TGCGCCAGCAGCCAAGATCCGGGACAGGGCACAGATACGCAGTATTTT CASSQDPGQGTDTQYF
. TRBJ2-2 TRBV6-4 . TGTGCCAGCAGACCGGACACGAACACCGGGGAGCTGTTTTTT CASRPDTNTGELFF
. TRBJ2-1 TRBV19 . TGTGCCAGTAGCATAGGGCTCGGGGTAGGTGAGCAGTTCTTC CASSIGLGVGEQFF
. TRBJ2-1 TRBV15 . TGTGCCACCAGCAGAGACCAACAGGGTATGGGGGGGAATGAGCAGTTCTTC CATSRDQQGMGGNEQFF
. TRBJ2-3 TRBV4-1 . TGCGCCAGCAGCCAAGTCCCTGTTGGGCTTAGCACAGATACGCAGTATTTT CASSQVPVGLSTDTQYF
TRBD2 TRBJ2-1 TRBV6-2/TRBV6-3 . TGTGCCAGCAGTTACTTACTAGCGGGGGTAACCTACAATGAGCAGTTCTTC CASSYLLAGVTYNEQFF
. TRBJ2-4 TRBV28 . TGTGCCAGCAGTCCTCTGGGCCTCGGGGGATACAAAAACATTCAGTACTTC CASSPLGLGGYKNIQYF
. TRBJ1-5 TRBV3-1/TRBV3-2 . TGTGCCAGCAGCCAAGGGCTTGGGTTGGGCCAGCCCCAGCATTTT CASSQGLGLGQPQHF
. TRBJ1-5 TRBV7-9 . TGTGCCAGCAGTAATGGAGGAGATAATCAGCCCCAGCATTTT CASSNGGDNQPQHF
TRBD2 TRBJ2-1 TRBV10-3 . TGTGCCATCAGTGAGACTAGCGGAGCCTACAATGAGCAGTTCTTC CAISETSGAYNEQFF
TRBD1 TRBJ1-6 TRBV4-1 . TGCGCCAGCAGCCAAACGACAGGGGGCCAATCACCCCTCCACTTT CASSQTTGGQSPLHF
. TRBJ1-4 TRBV9 . TGTGCCAGCAGCGTGCAGGCAGGGTATGGTGAAAAACTGTTTTTT CASSVQAGYGEKLFF
. TRBJ2-7 TRBV21-1 . TGTGCCAGCAGCAACAACAGGAGAGCCTACGAGCAGTACTTC CASSNNRRAYEQYF
. TRBJ1-1 TRBV28 . TGTGCCAGCAGCGTACCGGGATCCATGAACACTGAAGCTTTCTTT CASSVPGSMNTEAFF
. TRBJ2-1 TRBV7-2 once TGTGCCAGCAGCCGCGGCCGGGGTAATGAGCAGTTCTTC CASSRGRGNEQFF
. TRBJ1-2 TRBV12-3/TRBV12-4 . TGTGCCAGCAGTTTAAATGAGTGGTATGGCTACACCTTC CASSLNEWYGYTF
TRBD1 TRBJ1-1 TRBV18 . TGTGCCAGCTCACCTCAGGGGGCTTACACTGAAGCTTTCTTT CASSPQGAYTEAFF
. TRBJ2-7 TRBV7-9 . TGTGCCAGCGAGGGGGGGCAACTGGTCGGCGAGCAGTACTTC CASEGGQLVGEQYF
. TRBJ2-2 TRBV19 . TGTGCCAGCAAACAGACAACTTACACCGGGGAGCTGTTTTTT CASKQTTYTGELFF
. TRBJ2-5 TRBV7-2 once TGTGCCAGCAGCTTAGCAACCCCAGGGAAAGAGACCCAGTACTTC CASSLATPGKETQYF
TRBD2 TRBJ2-3 TRBV19 . TGTGCCAGTAAGTTCACCGCCGGGACTAGTGGAGCAGATACGCAGTATTTT CASKFTAGTSGADTQYF
TRBD1 TRBJ2-1 TRBV28 . TGTGCCAGCAGCCTCCGGGACAGGGGGAGGGATGAGCAGTTCTTC CASSLRDRGRDEQFF
. TRBJ2-2 TRBV7-9 . TGTGCCAGCAGCCAATCTGGGGCTAGCGAGAACACCGGGGAGCTGTTTTTT CASSQSGASENTGELFF
TRBD1 TRBJ1-4 TRBV20-1 . TGCAGTGCTAGTCGGTCGCAGGGGGCGCATGCACTGTTTTTT CSASRSQGAHALFF
. TRBJ1-5 TRBV6-4 . TGTGCCAGCAGTCCCGAAGAGGGCGGTCAGCCCCAGCATTTT CASSPEEGGQPQHF
. TRBJ2-7 TRBV11-2 . TGTGCCAGCAGCCCCGGGAATCTCGAGCAGTACTTC CASSPGNLEQYF
TRBD1 TRBJ1-4 TRBV2 . TGTGCCAGCAACTTCGACAGGGGCGGGGAGGAAAAACTGTTTTTT CASNFDRGGEEKLFF
. TRBJ2-3 TRBV19 . TGTGCCAGTAGTATGAAGGGGACAGATACGCAGTATTTT CASSMKGTDTQYF
. TRBJ2-3 TRBV7-7 . TGTGCTAGCAGCCCCCTCTTCACAGATACGCAGTATTTT CASSPLFTDTQYF
. TRBJ2-2 TRBV6-1 . TGTGCCAGCAGTGAAGATACAGGGTGGGGGACCGGGGAGCTGTTTTTT CASSEDTGWGTGELFF
. TRBJ1-1 TRBV19 . TGTGCCAGTAGTTCATTAGGAGGATTCACTGAAGCTTTCTTT CASSSLGGFTEAFF
TRBD2 TRBJ2-2 TRBV5-1 . TGCGCCAGCAGCCAAAAAGCGGGGGGGCTCACCGGGGAGCTGTTTTTT CASSQKAGGLTGELFF
. TRBJ1-4 TRBV27 . TGTGCCAGCAGTCCAAGGGGAGGGGGAACTGAAAAACTGTTTTTT CASSPRGGGTEKLFF
TRBD1 TRBJ1-3 TRBV11-2 few TGTGCCAGCAGCTTAGATAACTGGGACAGGTTAAACTCTGGAAACACCATATATTTT CASSLDNWDRLNSGNTIYF
. TRBJ1-5 TRBV19 . TGTGCCAGTACCGAGGGTCTCAATCAGCCCCAGCATTTT CASTEGLNQPQHF
. TRBJ1-5 TRBV7-9 . TGTGCCAGCAGCTTAGGTTCTGCAGTCAATCAGCCCCAGCATTTT CASSLGSAVNQPQHF
TRBD1 TRBJ1-1 TRBV7-2 . TGTGCCAGCAGCTTAGTGACAGGGAAGACTGAAGCTTTCTTT CASSLVTGKTEAFF
TRBD2 TRBJ2-5 TRBV3-1/TRBV3-2 . TGTGCCAGCAGCCAAGAGACTAGCGGGAGATGGGAGACCCAGTACTTC CASSQETSGRWETQYF
. TRBJ2-6 TRBV28 . TGTGCCAGCAGAGCGACCTCTGGGGCCAACGTCCTGACTTTC CASRATSGANVLTF
TRBD1 TRBJ1-5 TRBV28 . TGTGCCAGCAGTCCCAGGACAGGGAGAAGCAATCAGCCCCAGCATTTT CASSPRTGRSNQPQHF